This entry describes one T cell receptor beta chain. The target antigen is unknown. V shed 4 bases and J 2 bases; nucleotides not matched to a gene: 10. This CDR3 spans 18 amino acids. Germline CDR1 reads MDHEN; CDR2 reads SYDVKM. This sample stems from a study of response to subunit inactivated influenza vaccine. General observations from the study: T cells newly recruited by each seasonal influenza vaccination are few, the authors suggested.

TCRdb ran MiXCR on the RT-PCR reads and lists one entry per CDR3 protein. The table includes 610,000 or so distinct CDR3 sequences, around 15% detected once. The rearrangement links TRBV28 to TRBJ2-2; 10 bases line up with TRBD1. This TCR came from a man aged 45 to 65 who received an inactivated influenza vaccine. Sequenced material: PBMCs from blood, taken roughly 13 days after vaccination. In DNA, the CDR3 is TGTGCCAGCAGTTCCGGGACAGGGGCCATTTCAAACACCGGGGAGCTGTTTTTT. Translating it yields CASSSGTGAISNTGELFF. Drawing the rest from reference TRBV28 and TRBJ2-2, the complete variable domain is DVKVTQSSRYLVKRTGEKVFLECVQDMDHENMFWYRQDPGLGLRLIYFSYDVKMKEKGDIPEGYSVSREKKERFSLILESASTNQTSMYLCASSSGTGAISNTGELFFGEGSRLTVL.